The 31 T cell receptor beta chains presented below share a single source sample, sequenced in a study of blood T cell repertoires in COVID-19. The table came from immunoSEQ multiplex PCR; TCRdb's copy has only in-frame clones and leaves some out. The sample includes 300,000 to 450,000 clones, approximately 90% of them seen just once. Sample: PBMCs or T cells enriched from blood (not recorded which). The receptors shown here come from a young woman who had recovered from COVID-19.

The chain couples TRBV7-2 to TRBJ2-7, with 8 bases aligning to TRBD2. CDR1 is SGHTA and CDR2 is FQGNSA in the germline V gene. The junction had 13 bases not matched to a gene; V was cut back by 2 bases and J by 4 bases. The CDR3 is 17 amino acids. CDR3 region: CASSLRVSGGYRYEQYF. The CDR3 coding sequence is TGTGCCAGCAGCTTACGCGTAAGCGGGGGCTACCGATACGAGCAGTACTTC.

The chain has TRBV6-5 and TRBJ1-2; no reliable D call. Germline CDR1 reads MNHEY; CDR2 reads SVGAGI. The CDR3 totals 15 residues. V was pared by 4 bases and J by 4 bases, with 16 bases between. The CDR3 DNA sequence: TGTGCCAGCAGTTCAGAAACCCGATTATTCTATGGCTACACCTTC. This encodes CASSSETRLFYGYTF.

This chain connects TRBV2 to TRBJ1-3, with 10 bases that match TRBD1. CDR1 is SNHLY, CDR2 FYNNEI, per germline. V lost 5 bases, J lost 0 bases, and 4 bases stayed unmatched. The CDR3 consists of 16 residues. CDR3 amino acids: CASSSRDRGSGNTIYF. Written as DNA, the CDR3 is TGTGCCAGCAGTTCCCGGGACAGGGGCTCTGGAAACACCATATATTTT.

This clone was seen a single time. The V call is TRBV2, the J call TRBJ2-7, with 7 bases matching TRBD1. CDR3 length equals 15 residues. Germline loops: CDR1 SNHLY, CDR2 FYNNEI. Trimming at V came to 6 bases and at J to 5 bases, leaving 13 bases not matched to a gene. CDR3 sequence: CASSEQGKNRNEQYF. CDR3 sequence (DNA): TGTGCCAGCAGCGAACAGGGGAAGAATCGGAACGAGCAGTACTTC.

The chain carries TRBV6-2 or TRBV6-3 and TRBJ2-7; D is possibly TRBD2 (5 bases). CDR1 MNHEY and CDR2 SVGEGT come from the germline V gene. CDR3 length: 15 residues. The germline V and J ends were trimmed by 0 bases and 0 bases, with 9 bases remaining between them. The CDR3 loop is CASSYSERSSYEQYF. In DNA form, the CDR3 reads TGTGCCAGCAGTTACTCGGAGCGGAGCTCCTACGAGCAGTACTTC.

This clone appeared once. V usage is TRBV6-1 and J usage is TRBJ2-3, with D perhaps TRBD1 (6 bases). The CDR3 totals 15 residues. Germline lookup yields CDR1 MNHNS and CDR2 SASEGT. The V and J ends lost 3 bases and 1 base respectively, with 11 bases between them. The CDR3 loop is CASSELGARTDTQYF. The CDR3 DNA follows: TGTGCCAGCAGTGAGTTGGGGGCGCGCACAGATACGCAGTATTTT.

The chain links TRBV7-2 to TRBJ2-7; tentatively, D is TRBD2 (6 bases). Trimming removed 5 bases from V and 1 base from J, with 15 bases in between. Germline V gene lookup returns CDR1 SGHTA and CDR2 FQGNSA. The CDR3 is made up of 15 amino acids. The CDR3 coding sequence is TGTGCCAGCAGCCCCCGCTACGGGGGTTCCTACGAGCAGTACTTC. The encoded protein is CASSPRYGGSYEQYF.

V usage is TRBV4-2 and J usage is TRBJ2-1, with 7 bases aligning to TRBD1. The CDR3 extends over 16 amino acids. CDR1 and CDR2 (germline): LGHNA, YNFKEQ. J gave up 1 base and V 2 bases, and 5 bases lay outside the gene matches. In nucleotides, the CDR3 is TGTGCCAGCAGCCAATACACAGGGGTATCCTACAATGAGCAGTTCTTC. Amino acids: CASSQYTGVSYNEQFF.

V gene TRBV6-5 combines with J gene TRBJ1-4; possibly TRBD1 for D (6 bases). The CDR3 spans 15 residues. The V end was cut by 6 bases, the J end by 2 bases, with 13 bases between. Germline CDR1 is MNHEY and CDR2 is SVGAGI. CDR3 nucleotide sequence: TGTGCCAGCAGCGTCCCCACAGGGACTAATGAAAAACTGTTTTTT. Its protein product is CASSVPTGTNEKLFF.

This chain links TRBV7-9 with TRBJ1-1; TRBD1 might be the D (6 bases). Germline lookup yields CDR1 SEHNR and CDR2 FQNEAQ (reference sequence). The CDR3 consists of 13 residues. V was shortened by 4 bases and J by 8 bases, with 14 bases between the two germline ends. The CDR3 DNA reads as TGTGCCAGCAGCTCTGGGACAAATAGGGAAGCTTTCTTT. Translating it yields CASSSGTNREAFF. The full variable domain, with the rest looked up from reference TRBV7-9 and TRBJ1-1, is DTGVSQNPRHKITKRGQNVTFRCDPISEHNRLYWYRQTLGQGPEFLTYFQNEAQLEKSRLLSDRFSAERPKGSFSTLEIQRTEQGDSAMYLCASSSGTNREAFFGQGTRLTVV.

This chain links TRBV18 with TRBJ2-5; a weak D match, TRBD1 (5 bases). Per germline, CDR1 KGHSH and CDR2 LQKENI. With 1 base removed from V and 2 bases from J, the gap between germline ends came to 8 bases. This CDR3 is built from 14 residues. In DNA form, the CDR3 reads TGTGCCAGCTCACCACTTGGGGCTCAAGAGACCCAGTACTTC. This codes for CASSPLGAQETQYF.

The V call is TRBV19, the J call TRBJ1-5; possible D gene TRBD1, 6 bases. This CDR3 is 16 amino acids long. Germline-derived CDR1 and CDR2 are LNHDA and SQIVND (reference sequence). The ends were cut back, 6 bases at V and 0 bases at J, with 15 bases in the middle. This CDR3 is CASSQQGLNSNQPQHF. The DNA of the CDR3 is TGTGCCAGTAGCCAGCAGGGGCTGAATAGCAATCAGCCCCAGCATTTT.

The chain is built from TRBV4-1 and TRBJ2-7, with no clear D. Trimming took off 4 bases at V and 3 bases at J, with 16 bases between the two ends. This CDR3 comprises 15 residues. Germline V gene data show CDR1 as MGHRA and CDR2 as YSYEKL. This chain's CDR3 is CASSPNQVLHYEQYF. As DNA, the CDR3 is TGCGCCAGCAGCCCGAACCAGGTACTTCACTACGAGCAGTACTTC.

The rearrangement uses TRBV30 and TRBJ2-1, with TRBD2 identical over 11 bases. CDR3 size: 16 residues. The germline V gene has CDR1 GTSNPN and CDR2 SVGIG (reference sequence). Trimming removed 8 bases from V and 2 bases from J; junction bases left unmatched: 11. In nucleotides, the CDR3 is TGTGCCACGGATCTTATTAGCGGGGGGGCCTACAATGAGCAGTTCTTC. It yields the protein CATDLISGGAYNEQFF.

The chain joins TRBV6-2 or TRBV6-3 to TRBJ2-1, with 8 bases fitting TRBD1. The CDR3 runs to 15 residues. V lost 5 bases, J lost 7 bases, and 10 bases stayed unmatched. CDR1 is MNHEY and CDR2 is SVGEGT in the germline V gene. The CDR3: CASSKLLTGANEQFF. In nucleotides, the CDR3 is TGTGCCAGCAGTAAACTACTGACAGGGGCGAATGAGCAGTTCTTC.

The genes are TRBV6-4 and TRBJ1-2; a possible D gene is TRBD1 (5 bases). Germline values: CDR1 MRHNA, CDR2 SNTAGT. The CDR3 has 14 amino acids. Trimming took 0 bases from V and 6 from J, leaving 11 bases between them. In DNA form, the CDR3 reads TGTGCCAGCAGTGACTCTGGAGGGGCAAATGGCTACACCTTC. Translation gives CASSDSGGANGYTF.

This rearrangement joins TRBV7-2 to TRBJ2-1, with 12 bases identical to TRBD1. V gave up 3 bases and J gave up 0 bases; unmatched junction bases: 9. The CDR3 extends over 19 amino acids. Per germline, CDR1 SGHTA and CDR2 FQGNSA. The CDR3 DNA reads as TGTGCCAGCAGCTTGCCTCCGGGACAGGGGGCTTCCTCCTACAATGAGCAGTTCTTC. Residues: CASSLPPGQGASSYNEQFF.

This clone is a singleton in its sample. The rearrangement links TRBV7-2 to TRBJ1-4; D gene ambiguous. This CDR3 region has 15 residues. Trimming stripped 5 bases from V and 8 bases from J, with 18 bases between. Germline loops: CDR1 SGHTA, CDR2 FQGNSA. This chain's CDR3 is CASSVSPEGYEKLFF. The CDR3 DNA sequence: TGTGCCAGCAGCGTCTCCCCGGAGGGATACGAAAAACTGTTTTTT.

This clone occurred a few times. The chain links TRBV2 to TRBJ1-4; D may be TRBD1 (6 bases). The germline V gene encodes CDR1 SNHLY and CDR2 FYNNEI. V was shortened by 2 bases and J by 5 bases, with 12 bases between the two germline ends. The CDR3 length is 15 residues. The CDR3 reads CASSEIGQLNEKLFF. CDR3 nucleotides: TGTGCCAGCAGTGAAATTGGACAGCTGAATGAAAAACTGTTTTTT. Full variable domain (missing parts from reference TRBV2 and TRBJ1-4): EPEVTQTPSHQVTQMGQEVILRCVPISNHLYFYWYRQILGQKVEFLVSFYNNEISEKSEIFDDQFSVERPDGSNFTLKIRSTKLEDSAMYFCASSEIGQLNEKLFFGSGTQLSVL.

The chain employs TRBV27 and TRBJ2-2, with 8 bases identical to TRBD2. V lost 2 bases, J lost 5 bases, and 4 bases stayed unmatched. Germline CDR1 and CDR2: MNHEY and SMNVEV (reference sequence). The CDR3 sequence is 15 residues long. The CDR3 spells CASSLERGITGELFF. In nucleotides, the CDR3 is TGTGCCAGCAGTTTAGAGCGGGGGATTACCGGGGAGCTGTTTTTT.

CDR3 coding DNA: TGTGCCAGCAGTCTGGACACTCCCCAGCCCCAGCATTTT. It codes for CASSLDTPQPQHF. This rearrangement joins TRBV2 to TRBJ1-5; TRBD1 might be the D (5 bases). Germline V gene data show CDR1 as SNHLY and CDR2 as FYNNEI. With 5 bases removed from V and 7 bases from J, the gap between germline ends came to 12 bases. CDR3 length: 13 amino acids.

This clone has only one observation. V usage is TRBV2 and J usage is TRBJ1-1; tentative D call: TRBD1 (6 bases). There are 12 residues in the CDR3. Germline assignment: CDR1 SNHLY and CDR2 FYNNEI. V was cut by 7 bases and J by 6 bases, with 12 bases left in between. The CDR3 DNA sequence: TGTGCCAGCAAGCCGGGGGGGCCTGAAGCTTTCTTT. Protein sequence: CASKPGGPEAFF.

The genes are TRBV28 and TRBJ1-3; no definite D call. Germline CDR1 is MDHEN and CDR2 is SYDVKM. V was cut by 5 bases and J by 1 base, with 12 bases left in between. The CDR3 totals 15 residues. CDR3 region: CASSPLSKSGNTIYF. The CDR3 DNA sequence: TGTGCCAGCAGTCCACTATCAAAATCTGGAAACACCATATATTTT.

This sequence joins TRBV7-2 and TRBJ2-3; 8 bases are shared with TRBD2. Trimming removed 1 base from V and 4 bases from J; junction bases left unmatched: 4. The CDR3 consists of 15 residues. In germline, CDR1 is SGHTA, CDR2 FQGNSA. The CDR3 loop reads CASSLVAGISDTQYF. The CDR3 nucleotides are TGTGCCAGCAGCTTAGTAGCGGGGATATCAGATACGCAGTATTTT.

This chain links TRBV9 with TRBJ2-5, with TRBD1 matching over 8 bases. Germline loops: CDR1 SGDLS, CDR2 YYNGEE. The CDR3 spans 15 residues. With 4 bases clipped from V and 5 bases from J, the junction kept 10 bases outside the gene matches. CDR3 sequence: CASSLSRGRWETQYF. In DNA form, the CDR3 reads TGTGCCAGCAGCCTGAGCAGGGGGCGGTGGGAGACCCAGTACTTC.

The chain recombines TRBV11-1 with TRBJ1-4; D is uncertain. Germline V gives CDR1 SGHAT, CDR2 FQDESV (reference sequence). CDR3 length: 14 residues. The ends were cut back, 4 bases at V and 0 bases at J, with 6 bases in the middle. The DNA for the CDR3 is TGTGCCAGCAGCTCACAGTCAACTAATGAAAAACTGTTTTTT. Residues: CASSSQSTNEKLFF.

The chain combines TRBV7-3 with TRBJ2-3; 11 positions match TRBD2. V was clipped by 1 base and J by 6 bases; unmatched bases: 6. CDR1 is SGHTA and CDR2 is FQGTGA in the germline V gene. The CDR3 runs to 16 residues. The CDR3 here is CASSLRLAGPGDTQYF. In nucleotides, the CDR3 is TGTGCCAGCAGCTTAAGACTAGCGGGACCAGGGGATACGCAGTATTTT.

Concerning this clone itself: This CDR3 is also generated by other DNA sequences in the sample. V is TRBV6-5 and J is TRBJ1-1, with D tentatively TRBD1 (5 bases). CDR1 is MNHEY and CDR2 is SVGAGI in the germline V gene. Trimming took off 7 bases at V and 4 bases at J, with 10 bases between the two ends. The CDR3 totals 12 residues. This chain's CDR3 is CASNRGGTEAFF. The CDR3 region has the DNA TGTGCCAGCAATCGGGGGGGCACTGAAGCTTTCTTT.

The chain uses TRBV28 and TRBJ1-6; D is undetermined. Germline loops: CDR1 MDHEN, CDR2 SYDVKM. This CDR3 comprises 14 residues. V lost 6 bases, J lost 3 bases, and 9 bases lay in between. CDR3 DNA: TGTGCCAGCAGATCCTCTTACTATAATTCACCCCTCCACTTT. Its protein product is CASRSSYYNSPLHF. The full variable domain, rest sourced from reference TRBV28 and TRBJ1-6, is DVKVTQSSRYLVKRTGEKVFLECVQDMDHENMFWYRQDPGLGLRLIYFSYDVKMKEKGDIPEGYSVSREKKERFSLILESASTNQTSMYLCASRSSYYNSPLHFGNGTRLTVT.

J is TRBJ2-1 and V is TRBV7-8; tentatively, D is TRBD1 (7 bases). The CDR3 loop spans 14 amino acids. Trimming removed 3 bases from V and 8 bases from J, with 14 bases in between. Germline V gene sequence: CDR1 SGHVS, CDR2 FQNEAQ. The CDR3 here is CASSFPGGSYEQFF. CDR3 coding DNA: TGTGCCAGCAGCTTCCCAGGGGGGTCTTATGAGCAGTTCTTC.

The V and J genes are TRBV5-6 and TRBJ1-1, with unresolved D. V shed 4 bases and J shed 1 base, with 14 bases lying between them. CDR3 length: 15 residues. CDR1 and CDR2 from the germline V gene are SGHDT and YYEEEE. CDR3 protein: CASSTGGPGNTEAFF. CDR3 DNA: TGTGCCAGCAGCACTGGAGGTCCAGGGAACACTGAAGCTTTCTTT.